Presented here are 24 T cell receptor beta chains from one specimen sequenced in a study of blood T cell repertoires in COVID-19. Assay used: immunoSEQ multiplex PCR; TCRdb lists only in-frame clones, some missing. The data show about 210,000 clones, with about 88% seen just once and roughly 5% held by the top ten. Sequencing used peripheral blood. The receptors derive from a woman in her forties with acute or convalescent COVID-19.

As DNA, the CDR3 is TGTGCCAGCAGCTTGTCGGGGGGCCGATTCTACGAGCAGTACGTC. Its protein product is CASSLSGGRFYEQYV. V usage is TRBV5-6 and J usage is TRBJ2-7; a weak D match, TRBD2 (7 bases). Germline V lookup: CDR1 SGHDT, CDR2 YYEEEE. Between the trimmed V and J ends, which lost 1 base and 3 bases, there was a span of 14 bases. This CDR3 region has 15 residues.

The chain is built from TRBV19 and TRBJ2-2, with D possibly matching TRBD1 (5 bases). The CDR3 runs 19 residues. The V end was cut by 3 bases, the J end by 4 bases, with 24 bases between. In germline, CDR1 is LNHDA, CDR2 SQIVND (reference sequence). The CDR3 spells CASSMITGLGAAFTGELFF. CDR3 bases: TGTGCCAGTAGTATGATCACAGGCTTAGGGGCCGCCTTCACCGGGGAGCTGTTTTTT.

The chain employs TRBV2 and TRBJ1-4, with a tentative D call TRBD1 (5 bases). CDR1 and CDR2 (germline): SNHLY, FYNNEI. The CDR3 contains 12 residues. V lost 7 bases and J 7 bases, leaving 10 bases between the germline ends. The DNA of the CDR3 is TGTGCCAGCACCAGGGTGGGTGAAAAACTGTTTTTT. Translating gives CASTRVGEKLFF.

This chain connects TRBV30 to TRBJ1-1; D is undetermined. Trimming cost V 0 bases and J 1 base, with 6 bases left between them. CDR1 and CDR2 (germline): GTSNPN, SVGIG (reference sequence). The CDR3 loop spans 13 amino acids. CDR3: CAWSVPGNTEAFF. In nucleotides, the CDR3 is TGTGCCTGGAGTGTACCGGGGAACACTGAAGCTTTCTTT.

The V and J genes are TRBV19 and TRBJ2-5; the D gene is possibly TRBD1 (7 bases). CDR1 and CDR2 from the germline V gene are LNHDA and SQIVND (reference sequence). The CDR3 runs 15 residues. V lost 5 bases and J lost 2, with 15 bases in between. Here the CDR3 reads CASSSGGQKQETQYF. As DNA, the CDR3 is TGTGCCAGTAGTTCAGGGGGGCAGAAACAAGAGACCCAGTACTTC.

The rearrangement uses TRBV3-1 (or the pseudogene TRBV3-2) and TRBJ1-2; 9 bases are shared with TRBD1. J was trimmed by 6 bases and V by 8 bases; bases with no gene match: 7. Germline V gene sequence: CDR1 LGHDT, CDR2 YNNKEL (reference sequence). CDR3 length: 13 amino acids. The chain's CDR3 is CASSYRGRHGYTF. In nucleotides, the CDR3 is TGTGCCAGCTCATACAGGGGGCGGCATGGCTACACCTTC.

The CDR3 bases are TGTGCCAGCAGTGTGGGACAGGGGGCAAACATTCAGTACTTC. Amino acid sequence: CASSVGQGANIQYF. The chain employs TRBV2 and TRBJ2-4, with 12 bases fitting TRBD1. The CDR3 has 14 residues. In germline, CDR1 is SNHLY, CDR2 FYNNEI. The ends lost 4 bases at V and 6 bases at J; junction bases unmatched: 1.

The CDR3 spells CASTPSWRTNYEQYV. The CDR3 region has the DNA TGTGCCAGCACCCCGTCTTGGCGAACTAACTACGAGCAGTACGTC. The J gene is TRBJ2-7, the V gene TRBV6-6; D uncertain. The CDR3 extends over 15 amino acids. Trimming took off 7 bases at V and 3 bases at J, with 19 bases between the two ends. Germline assignment: CDR1 MNHNY and CDR2 SVGAGI (reference sequence).

This clone was observed a single time. The V gene is TRBV7-2, the J gene TRBJ1-2, with 10 bases that match TRBD1. Germline CDR1 and CDR2: SGHTA and FQGNSA. The ends lost 2 bases at V and 6 bases at J; junction bases unmatched: 6. The CDR3 contains 15 residues. This CDR3 reads CASSLQTGGGDGYTF. The CDR3 DNA reads TGTGCCAGCAGCTTACAGACAGGGGGCGGCGATGGCTACACCTTC.

The chain uses TRBV12-3 or TRBV12-4 and TRBJ1-2; D gene uncertain. The CDR3 has 12 residues. Trimming stripped 5 bases from V and 7 bases from J, with 11 bases between. The CDR3 coding sequence is TGTGCCAGCAGTACTCGTCTTGGTGGCTACACCTTC. This gives the protein CASSTRLGGYTF.

The chain uses TRBV5-8 and TRBJ1-3; a possible D gene is TRBD1 (6 bases). The CDR3 spans 17 residues. V lost 0 bases to trimming and J lost 0 bases, with 13 bases between them. The germline CDR1 and CDR2 sequences are SGHTS and YDEGEE. This chain's CDR3 is CASSLDWGPHSGNTIYF. DNA of the CDR3: TGTGCCAGCAGCTTGGATTGGGGGCCCCACTCTGGAAACACCATATATTTT.

The rearrangement uses TRBV6-5 and TRBJ2-2; D might be TRBD2 (5 bases). The CDR3 spans 14 residues. Germline V gene data show CDR1 as MNHEY and CDR2 as SVGAGI. V was shortened by 8 bases and J by 2 bases, with 12 bases between the two germline ends. The CDR3 region has the DNA TGTGCCAGCTCACGGACTGTAAACACCGGGGAGCTGTTTTTT. Residues: CASSRTVNTGELFF.

This rearrangement joins TRBV19 to TRBJ1-2, with unresolved D. With 9 bases removed from V and 4 bases from J, the gap between germline ends came to 9 bases. The CDR3 is 11 amino acids. The germline V gene encodes CDR1 LNHDA and CDR2 SQIVND (reference sequence). CDR3 nucleotides: TGTGCCAGCTACGGTTTCTATGGCTACACCTTC. Its translation is CASYGFYGYTF. Variable domain in full (rest from reference TRBV19 and TRBJ1-2): DGGITQSPKYLFRKEGQNVTLSCEQNLNHDAMYWYRQDPGQGLRLIYYSQIVNDFQKGDIAEGYSVSREKKESFPLTVTSAQKNPTAFYLCASYGFYGYTFGSGTRLTVV.

The sample holds one count of this clone. As DNA, the CDR3 is TGTGCCAGCAGCCTAGGGACACGGCGCAAATATAGCAATCAGCCCCAGCATTTT. Residues: CASSLGTRRKYSNQPQHF. The rearrangement joins TRBV7-8 to TRBJ1-5; tentatively, D is TRBD1 (6 bases). Germline CDR1 is SGHVS and CDR2 is FQNEAQ. The CDR3 length is 18 residues. V gave up 5 bases and J gave up 0 bases, with 20 bases separating them.

The CDR3 region has the DNA TGTGCCAGCAGCCTCGCGGGGTCAGATACGCAGTATTTT. The encoded protein is CASSLAGSDTQYF. V usage is TRBV7-7 and J usage is TRBJ2-3; TRBD2 is a possible D gene (6 bases). The CDR3 is made up of 13 amino acids. From germline, CDR1 is SSHAT and CDR2 FNYEAQ (reference sequence). Trimming left V 5 bases short and J 4 bases short, with 10 bases between.

V usage is TRBV10-2 and J usage is TRBJ1-1; TRBD1 is a possible D gene (6 bases). Trimming removed 7 bases from V and 1 base from J, with 13 bases in between. Germline V lookup: CDR1 WSHSY, CDR2 SAAADI. This CDR3 comprises 14 residues. CDR3 DNA sequence: TGCGCCAGCACTTTAGGGGGGGAGAACACTGAAGCTTTCTTT. Translating it yields CASTLGGENTEAFF.

The chain uses TRBV12-3 or TRBV12-4 and TRBJ1-2, with D unresolved. V was clipped by 4 bases and J by 6 bases, with 12 bases between them. The CDR3 is 13 amino acids. In nucleotides, the CDR3 is TGTGCCAGCAGTTCCGTATCGGTTGATGGCTACACCTTC. This translates into CASSSVSVDGYTF.

The rearrangement uses TRBV6-6 and TRBJ1-4, with 7 nucleotides matching TRBD1. V dropped 7 bases and J dropped 8; count of bases not matched to a gene: 10. The CDR3 has 14 amino acids. Germline CDR1 is MNHNY and CDR2 is SVGAGI (reference sequence). The CDR3 is CASNPTGNGEKLFF. CDR3 nucleotides: TGTGCCAGCAATCCGACAGGGAACGGGGAAAAACTGTTTTTT.

Remarks on this clone: The sample carries other DNA sequences with the same CDR3. This chain joins TRBV5-1 and TRBJ2-5, with 15 bases aligning to TRBD2. The CDR3 is 15 residues long. V dropped 4 bases and J dropped 5; count of bases not matched to a gene: 3. Germline V gene lookup returns CDR1 SGHRS and CDR2 YFSETQ. The CDR3 DNA follows: TGCGCCAGCAGCCCCGGACTAGCGGGGGGGGAGACCCAGTACTTC. Residues: CASSPGLAGGETQYF.

The chain links TRBV2 to TRBJ2-3, with 13 bases fitting TRBD2. CDR3 length equals 18 residues. The V gene end was trimmed by 5 bases and the J gene end by 0 bases; junction bases not matched to a gene: 8. The V gene's germline CDR1 is SNHLY and CDR2 FYNNEI. The CDR3 DNA reads as TGTGCCAGCAGTTGGACTAGCGGGGGCGCCAGCAGCACAGATACGCAGTATTTT. It is translated as CASSWTSGGASSTDTQYF.

The chain employs TRBV10-3 and TRBJ1-1; TRBD1 is a possible D gene (5 bases). Per germline, CDR1 ENHRY and CDR2 SYGVKD. Trimming cost V 7 bases and J 0 bases, with 9 bases left between them. This CDR3 is built from 13 residues. The CDR3: CAITDTLNTEAFF. The CDR3 DNA follows: TGTGCCATCACGGACACTTTGAACACTGAAGCTTTCTTT.

The rearrangement uses TRBV19 and TRBJ1-2; no definite D call. With 0 bases removed from V and 3 bases from J, the gap between germline ends came to 14 bases. The CDR3 loop spans 16 amino acids. From germline, CDR1 is LNHDA and CDR2 SQIVND (reference sequence). The CDR3 loop is CASSIDLNSGYYGYTF. The CDR3 DNA reads TGTGCCAGTAGTATAGATCTTAATTCGGGGTACTATGGCTACACCTTC. Variable domain in full (rest from reference TRBV19 and TRBJ1-2): DGGITQSPKYLFRKEGQNVTLSCEQNLNHDAMYWYRQDPGQGLRLIYYSQIVNDFQKGDIAEGYSVSREKKESFPLTVTSAQKNPTAFYLCASSIDLNSGYYGYTFGSGTRLTVV.

This clone was seen only once. The chain joins TRBV6-5 to TRBJ1-2; 7 nucleotides agree with TRBD1. Per the germline V gene, CDR1 is MNHEY and CDR2 is SVGAGI. The J segment lost 4 bases and the V segment lost 7 bases, leaving 6 bases of the junction unmatched. The CDR3 spans 13 residues. The CDR3 loop reads CASTPDRAYGYTF. CDR3 in DNA: TGTGCCAGCACCCCCGACAGGGCCTATGGCTACACCTTC.

This chain links TRBV12-5 with TRBJ2-7, with 8 bases that match TRBD1. Germline loops: CDR1 LGHNT, CDR2 FRNRAP. With 1 base clipped from V and 1 base from J, the junction kept 9 bases outside the gene matches. The CDR3 is 17 residues long. The CDR3 loop reads CASGLEQLGDRSYEQYV. The CDR3 region has the DNA TGTGCTAGTGGTTTGGAACAACTGGGGGACAGGTCCTACGAGCAGTACGTC.